This T cell receptor beta chain emerged from a study of CD8 T cells in ankylosing spondylitis. Libraries for TCR beta were made by quantitative 5'-RACE with molecular barcodes. Each CDR3 protein is one row after TCRdb ran MiXCR on the 5' RACE reads. Of roughly 250,000 distinct CDR3 sequences in the sample, around 7.8% were seen once. Trimming shortened V by 3 bases and J by 5 bases, and 22 bases separated the two germline ends. The CDR3 consists of 18 residues. From germline, CDR1 is LGHDT and CDR2 YNNKEL (reference sequence). The J gene is TRBJ2-2, the V gene TRBV3-1; D is tentatively TRBD1 or TRBD2 (5 bases each). This receptor was obtained from a male donor with ankylosing spondylitis or in good health (not recorded which). Material for sequencing was blood, either unsorted or a sorted T cell fraction (not recorded which). CDR3 residues: CASSQMGPPKNTTGELFF. CDR3 coding DNA: TGTGCCAGCAGCCAGATGGGACCGCCCAAAAACACTACCGGGGAGCTGTTTTTT.